One and the same sample provided the 14 T cell receptor beta chains below, sequenced in a study of CD8+ T cells in alopecia areata. TCR sequencing used cDNA made by reverse transcription of extracted RNA. Only in-frame clones appear in the TCRdb table, and some are missing; sequencing was by immunoSEQ multiplex PCR. The sample consists of over 150,000 clones, roughly 65% of them appearing once. The starting material was CD4+ T cells sorted from blood, obtained at week 0. Receptor source: a human donor with alopecia areata.

The V call is TRBV25-1, the J call TRBJ2-7, with D uncertain. The ends were cut back, 5 bases at V and 2 bases at J, with 10 bases in the middle. Germline lookup yields CDR1 MGHDK and CDR2 SYGVNS. This CDR3 has 13 residues. CDR3 loop: CASSLTVPYEQYF. CDR3 coding DNA: TGTGCCAGCAGTCTCACAGTCCCCTACGAGCAGTACTTC.

This clone came up a few times. The chain employs TRBV6-6 and TRBJ1-1; D gene unclear. CDR3 length: 15 amino acids. V dropped 4 bases and J dropped 0 bases, with 12 bases sitting between them. Germline-derived CDR1 and CDR2 are MNHNY and SVGAGI (reference sequence). CDR3 bases: TGTGCCAGCAGTTCCATTGGGAAAATGAACACTGAAGCTTTCTTT. Translated: CASSSIGKMNTEAFF.

The sample holds a few counts of this clone. The chain combines TRBV10-3 with TRBJ1-1; D unclear. The CDR3 is 12 amino acids. Trimming cost V 6 bases and J 6 bases, with 11 bases left between them. Germline V lookup: CDR1 ENHRY, CDR2 SYGVKD. In DNA form, the CDR3 reads TGTGCCATCAGCAAAACAGCGTCTGAAGCTTTCTTT. Translated, it gives CAISKTASEAFF.

This sequence joins TRBV7-2 and TRBJ2-4; no clear D. Between the trimmed V and J ends, which lost 5 bases and 7 bases, there was a span of 12 bases. CDR1 and CDR2 (germline): SGHTA, FQGNSA. The CDR3 runs 13 residues. CDR3 DNA sequence: TGTGCCAGCAGCCCAGGTTGGGCGAACATTCAGTACTTC. Amino acid sequence: CASSPGWANIQYF.

This chain connects TRBV9 to TRBJ1-6, with D possibly matching TRBD1 (6 bases). Trimming cost V 1 base and J 7 bases, with 9 bases left between them. Germline CDR1 reads SGDLS; CDR2 reads YYNGEE. This CDR3 is built from 14 residues. This chain's CDR3 is CASSVQGSNSPLHF. In DNA form, the CDR3 reads TGTGCCAGCAGCGTACAGGGGTCCAATTCACCCCTCCACTTT.

This clone was counted many times. V and J are TRBV13 and TRBJ1-4; D is ambiguous. Germline lookup yields CDR1 PRHDT and CDR2 FYEKMQ (reference sequence). V was pared by 1 base and J by 1 base, with 7 bases between. This CDR3 has 15 residues. CDR3 coding DNA: TGTGCCAGCAGCTTAGCCGACCGAACTAATGAAAAACTGTTTTTT. Translated: CASSLADRTNEKLFF. Full variable domain (outside the CDR3, taken from reference TRBV13 and TRBJ1-4): AAGVIQSPRHLIKEKRETATLKCYPIPRHDTVYWYQQGPGQDPQFLISFYEKMQSDKGSIPDRFSAQQFSDYHSELNMSSLELGDSALYFCASSLADRTNEKLFFGSGTQLSVL.

V gene TRBV11-2 combines with J gene TRBJ2-5; no clear D. Looked up from germline, CDR1 is SGHAT and CDR2 is FQNNGV. CDR3 size: 16 residues. V was shortened by 1 base and J by 2 bases, with 14 bases between the two germline ends. The CDR3 loop reads CASSLVRFAVQETQYF. Here the CDR3 DNA reads TGTGCCAGCAGCTTAGTCCGGTTCGCGGTACAAGAGACCCAGTACTTC.

The chain has TRBV5-6 and TRBJ1-2; D may be TRBD1 (6 bases). CDR3 length: 14 residues. Trimming took off 3 bases at V and 4 bases at J, with 13 bases between the two ends. The germline V gene has CDR1 SGHDT and CDR2 YYEEEE. DNA of the CDR3: TGTGCCAGCAGCTCTGGGACAAGCACCTATGGCTACACCTTC. Translated: CASSSGTSTYGYTF. The full variable domain, with the rest looked up from reference TRBV5-6 and TRBJ1-2, is DAGVTQSPTHLIKTRGQQVTLRCSPKSGHDTVSWYQQALGQGPQFIFQYYEEEERQRGNFPDRFSGHQFPNYSSELNVNALLLGDSALYLCASSSGTSTYGYTFGSGTRLTVV.

This chain links TRBV30 with TRBJ1-2; no firm D call. Between the trimmed V and J ends, which lost 3 bases and 4 bases, there was a span of 15 bases. In germline, CDR1 is GTSNPN, CDR2 SVGIG (reference sequence). CDR3 length: 14 amino acids. The CDR3 DNA reads as TGTGCCTGGAGGAATACGGGCGGTCGCTATGGCTACACCTTC. This encodes CAWRNTGGRYGYTF.

The chain recombines TRBV10-3 with TRBJ2-7; TRBD2 matches 9 bases. Germline CDR1 reads ENHRY; CDR2 reads SYGVKD. Trimming removed 7 bases from V and 6 bases from J; junction bases left unmatched: 13. This CDR3 has 15 amino acids. The CDR3 here is CAITQGAGGIGEQYF. CDR3 DNA sequence: TGTGCCATCACCCAAGGCGCGGGGGGGATAGGCGAGCAGTACTTC.

This chain uses TRBV20-1 with TRBJ1-1; D not certain. V gave up 1 base and J gave up 9 bases, with 9 bases separating them. The CDR3 extends over 11 amino acids. CDR1 is DFQATT, CDR2 SNEGSKA, per germline (reference sequence). CDR3 sequence reads: CSARGRYQAFF. The DNA for the CDR3 is TGCAGTGCTAGAGGACGGTACCAAGCTTTCTTT.

The chain recombines TRBV19 with TRBJ2-7, with D possibly TRBD1 on 5 matching bases. This CDR3 has 13 residues. Trimming pared 3 bases from V and 3 bases from J, leaving 9 bases between. The germline V gene encodes CDR1 LNHDA and CDR2 SQIVND (reference sequence). CDR3 sequence reads: CASSIRGFYEQYF. The CDR3 DNA reads as TGTGCCAGTAGTATTAGGGGATTCTACGAGCAGTACTTC.

J is TRBJ1-1 and V is TRBV10-3; tentative D call: TRBD1 (6 bases). The CDR3 loop spans 14 amino acids. The V gene lost 3 bases and the J gene lost 0 bases, with 8 bases spanning the gap. CDR1 ENHRY and CDR2 SYGVKD come from the germline V gene. The CDR3 region has the DNA TGTGCCATCAGTGACAGGGGATTGAACACTGAAGCTTTCTTT. The encoded protein is CAISDRGLNTEAFF.

This clone was recorded a few times. V usage is TRBV10-3 and J usage is TRBJ2-7; D ambiguous. With 5 bases removed from V and 7 bases from J, the gap between germline ends came to 9 bases. The CDR3 contains 11 residues. Germline assignment: CDR1 ENHRY and CDR2 SYGVKD. CDR3 sequence (DNA): TGTGCCATCAGTTCCAGTGGGGAGCAGTACTTC. This encodes CAISSSGEQYF.